The 28 T cell receptor beta chains reported below all come from one sample, sequenced in a study of OX40 agonist ivuxolimab in advanced cancers. Using immunoSEQ multiplex PCR, the repertoire was profiled, and TCRdb retains in-frame clones only, with some absent. Among under 75,000 clones listed, about 93% were seen once. Specimen: CD4+ or CD8+ T cells sorted from blood, collected in a trial of the OX40 agonist ivuxolimab. Receptor source: an adult with an advanced solid tumor such as melanoma, head and neck, liver or kidney cancer.

The V gene is TRBV11-2, the J gene TRBJ2-5; unclear D gene. The length of the CDR3 is 14 residues. Germline V gives CDR1 SGHAT, CDR2 FQNNGV. V shed 1 base and J shed 5 bases, with 11 bases lying between them. The CDR3 DNA is TGTGCCAGCAGCTTAGTAGGGTCCGGGGAGACCCAGTACTTC. Protein: CASSLVGSGETQYF.

The chain uses TRBV18 and TRBJ2-7, with D tentatively TRBD1 (6 bases). This CDR3 contains 16 residues. V gave up 3 bases and J gave up 1 base, with 16 bases separating them. CDR1 is KGHSH, CDR2 LQKENI, per germline. DNA for the CDR3: TGTGCCAGCTCACCCTTGGTCAGGGGTCAGTCCTACGAGCAGTACTTC. Protein: CASSPLVRGQSYEQYF.

This chain links TRBV7-3 with TRBJ2-7, with 14 bases matching TRBD2. This CDR3 contains 15 residues. Trimming removed 9 bases from V and 3 bases from J; junction bases left unmatched: 7. CDR1 and CDR2 from the germline V gene are SGHTA and FQGTGA. Written as DNA, the CDR3 is TGTGCCAGTTCCCTGGGACTAGCGGGGGTCTACGAGCAGTACTTC. Protein product: CASSLGLAGVYEQYF.

The J gene is TRBJ2-7, the V gene TRBV9; D perhaps matches TRBD1 (6 bases). The germline V and J ends were trimmed by 0 bases and 1 base, with 14 bases remaining between them. The CDR3 is 16 amino acids. From germline, CDR1 is SGDLS and CDR2 YYNGEE. The CDR3 nucleotides read TGTGCCAGCAGCGTAGGAGTCCGGACAGCATCCTACGAGCAGTACTTC. Encoded protein: CASSVGVRTASYEQYF.

V usage is TRBV2 and J usage is TRBJ2-5; TRBD2 agrees at 8 bases. The closer fit of TRBJ2-7 to the DNA end suggests the J call may be wrong. This CDR3 spans 16 amino acids. Germline assignment: CDR1 SNHLY and CDR2 FYNNEI. The CDR3 DNA sequence: TGTGCCAGCAGTGAAGTGCTAGCGGGCACCTCCTACGAGCAGTACTTC. Its translation is CASSEVLAGTSYEQYF.

This chain links TRBV27 with TRBJ1-5, with D unclear. The V and J ends lost 0 bases and 7 bases respectively, with 16 bases between them. From germline, CDR1 is MNHEY and CDR2 SMNVEV (reference sequence). This CDR3 contains 16 residues. CDR3: CASSLSSGRVHQPQHF. As DNA, the CDR3 is TGTGCCAGCAGTTTATCGTCTGGTCGGGTTCACCAGCCCCAGCATTTT.

The rearrangement uses TRBV7-6 and TRBJ1-2; D not certain. Trimming pared 3 bases from V and 5 bases from J, leaving 10 bases between. The V gene's germline CDR1 is SGHVS and CDR2 FNYEAQ. CDR3 length equals 13 residues. This CDR3 reads CASSLAGEYGYTF. The CDR3 DNA is TGTGCCAGCAGCTTGGCAGGAGAATATGGCTACACCTTC.

The chain employs TRBV7-2 and TRBJ1-2, with no clear D. There are 16 residues in the CDR3. CDR1 and CDR2 (germline): SGHTA, FQGNSA. The ends were cut back, 2 bases at V and 0 bases at J, with 13 bases in the middle. In DNA form, the CDR3 reads TGTGCCAGCAGCTTACTAGCGGATTTAGCTAACTATGGCTACACCTTC. As protein: CASSLLADLANYGYTF.

CDR3 amino acids: CSVEISGGQHYEQYF. In DNA, the CDR3 is TGCAGCGTGGAAATTAGCGGGGGGCAACACTACGAGCAGTACTTC. The chain joins TRBV29-1 to TRBJ2-7; 10 nucleotides line up with TRBD2. V dropped 6 bases and J dropped 3; count of bases not matched to a gene: 11. CDR1 and CDR2 (germline): SQVTM, ANQGSEA. This CDR3 region has 15 residues.

In DNA, the CDR3 is TGTGCCAGCAGAGACGTACGAAGGTTGTACGAGCAGTACTTC. Amino acids: CASRDVRRLYEQYF. The genes are TRBV6-5 and TRBJ2-7, with D uncertain. Germline assignment: CDR1 MNHEY and CDR2 SVGAGI. The V and J ends lost 6 bases and 4 bases respectively, with 16 bases between them. The length of the CDR3 is 14 residues.

The gene calls are TRBV6-4 and TRBJ2-5; D uncertain. The J call may be faulty, since TRBJ2-7 better matches the DNA end. CDR1 and CDR2 (germline): MRHNA, SNTAGT. The CDR3 totals 11 residues. CDR3 loop: CASSDGYEQYF. The CDR3 region has the DNA TGTGCCAGCAGTGACGGCTACGAGCAGTACTTC.

V gene TRBV29-1 combines with J gene TRBJ2-2, with TRBD1 matching over 10 bases. Germline trimming cut 5 bases from V and 0 bases from J; bases unmatched to any gene: 3. Germline V lookup: CDR1 SQVTM, CDR2 ANQGSEA. CDR3 length: 15 residues. This CDR3 reads CSVWTGGSNTGELFF. The CDR3, as DNA: TGCAGCGTTTGGACAGGGGGGTCGAACACCGGGGAGCTGTTTTTT.

The gene calls are TRBV4-2 and TRBJ2-1; 10 bases fit TRBD1. V was pared by 0 bases and J by 5 bases, with 4 bases of the junction left unmatched. The CDR3 is made up of 16 amino acids. CDR1 and CDR2 from the germline V gene are LGHNA and YNFKEQ. Here the CDR3 DNA reads TGTGCCAGCAGCCAAGACGGACAGGGGGAGGACAATGAGCAGTTCTTC. This sequence encodes CASSQDGQGEDNEQFF.

This chain connects TRBV5-1 to TRBJ2-7; 9 bases are shared with TRBD2. CDR1 and CDR2 from the germline V gene are SGHRS and YFSETQ. The CDR3 has 15 amino acids. After removal of 5 bases from V and 3 bases from J, the junction contained 9 bases not matched to a gene. The CDR3 DNA sequence: TGCGCCAGCAGAACCCCGGGACTAGCAGTCTACGAGCAGTACTTC. Translation gives CASRTPGLAVYEQYF.

This chain links TRBV27 with TRBJ2-7; either TRBD1 or TRBD2 may supply D (6 bases each). Germline CDR1 reads MNHEY; CDR2 reads SMNVEV (reference sequence). This CDR3 spans 15 amino acids. V was pared by 6 bases and J by 3 bases, with 18 bases between. The CDR3 here is CASRPSGEVGYEQYF. The CDR3, as DNA: TGTGCCAGCAGGCCCTCAGGGGAGGTCGGCTACGAGCAGTACTTC.

CDR3 in amino acids: CSVERLGGGELFF. CDR3 in DNA: TGCAGCGTTGAGAGACTGGGGGGCGGGGAGCTGTTTTTT. The chain couples TRBV29-1 to TRBJ2-2; tentatively, D is TRBD2 (6 bases). CDR1 SQVTM and CDR2 ANQGSEA come from the germline V gene. V was shortened by 3 bases and J by 7 bases, with 12 bases between the two germline ends. The CDR3 has 13 residues.

The genes are TRBV10-3 and TRBJ2-2, with 9 bases matching TRBD1. This CDR3 contains 16 residues. V dropped 4 bases and J dropped 5; count of bases not matched to a gene: 8. From germline, CDR1 is ENHRY and CDR2 SYGVKD. CDR3 region: CAISVPDRGETGELFF. The DNA for the CDR3 is TGTGCCATCAGTGTGCCGGACAGGGGAGAAACCGGGGAGCTGTTTTTT.

The V gene is TRBV27, the J gene TRBJ2-7; D may be TRBD1 or TRBD2 (5 bases each). The V gene lost 7 bases and the J gene lost 2 bases, with 18 bases spanning the gap. The V gene's germline CDR1 is MNHEY and CDR2 SMNVEV (reference sequence). The CDR3 loop spans 15 amino acids. This CDR3 reads CASIRRLQAPYEQYF. Here the CDR3 DNA reads TGTGCCAGCATACGGAGGTTACAGGCTCCCTACGAGCAGTACTTC.

V usage is TRBV13 and J usage is TRBJ2-3; 10 bases match TRBD2. The V gene's germline CDR1 is PRHDT and CDR2 FYEKMQ (reference sequence). The CDR3 sequence is 15 residues long. Trimming removed 5 bases from V and 4 bases from J; junction bases left unmatched: 6. The CDR3 protein is CASSLQRGGADTQYF. In DNA, the CDR3 is TGTGCCAGCAGCCTGCAGCGGGGGGGCGCAGATACGCAGTATTTT.

This clone has a single count. V gene TRBV14 combines with J gene TRBJ2-3; 9 bases map to TRBD2. J was trimmed by 0 bases and V by 4 bases; bases with no gene match: 14. The germline CDR1 and CDR2 sequences are SGHDN and FVKESK. This CDR3 is 19 amino acids long. The CDR3 sequence is CASSRHPRSGGTSTDTQYF. The CDR3 DNA is TGTGCCAGCAGCCGACACCCCCGGAGCGGGGGGACAAGCACAGATACGCAGTATTTT.

Concerning this clone: One end of the junction varies from germline; a read error may be responsible. V gene TRBV7-7 combines with J gene TRBJ1-1, with unresolved D. In germline, CDR1 is SSHAT, CDR2 FNYEAQ (reference sequence). The CDR3 is 13 residues long. CDR3 DNA: TGTGCTAGCAGCTTCTCTTTGAACACTGAAGCTTTCTTT. Protein product: CASSFSLNTEAFF.

The rearrangement links TRBV5-8 to TRBJ2-2; a possible D gene is TRBD2 (5 bases). CDR1 SGHTS and CDR2 YDEGEE come from the germline V gene. V gave up 5 bases and J gave up 4 bases, with 15 bases separating them. This CDR3 is built from 15 residues. DNA for the CDR3: TGTGCCAGCAGTTTAAGGGTAGAGGGCACCGGGGAGCTGTTTTTT. Translation: CASSLRVEGTGELFF.

This chain links TRBV27 with TRBJ1-6, with a tentative D call TRBD1 (5 bases). In germline, CDR1 is MNHEY, CDR2 SMNVEV (reference sequence). Trimming left V 3 bases short and J 6 bases short, with 9 bases between. The CDR3 loop spans 14 amino acids. CDR3 sequence reads: CASSLRDLNSPLHF. The CDR3 coding sequence is TGTGCCAGCAGTTTGCGGGACCTTAATTCACCCCTCCACTTT.

This sequence joins TRBV7-9 and TRBJ1-1; 7 bases are shared with TRBD1. The CDR3 length is 16 residues. Looked up from germline, CDR1 is SEHNR and CDR2 is FQNEAQ (reference sequence). J was trimmed by 0 bases and V by 3 bases; bases with no gene match: 7. The CDR3 DNA follows: TGTGCCAGCAGCTTCGGACAGGAGACTATGAACACTGAAGCTTTCTTT. This codes for CASSFGQETMNTEAFF.

This clone has only a few counts. V usage is TRBV10-3 and J usage is TRBJ1-5; D gene uncertain. The V gene lost 6 bases and the J gene lost 6 bases, with 18 bases spanning the gap. The CDR3 is 15 residues long. The germline CDR1 and CDR2 sequences are ENHRY and SYGVKD. CDR3 sequence: CAISPGPGGGQPQHF. In DNA form, the CDR3 reads TGTGCCATCAGCCCTGGCCCGGGCGGCGGTCAGCCCCAGCATTTT.

The chain uses TRBV5-1 and TRBJ2-1, with TRBD2 matching over 8 bases. Germline assignment: CDR1 SGHRS and CDR2 YFSETQ. The CDR3 has 17 residues. V gave up 2 bases and J gave up 6 bases; unmatched junction bases: 13. The CDR3 sequence: CASSLVAGGYSGNEQFF. CDR3 DNA: TGCGCCAGCAGCTTAGTTGCGGGGGGATACTCCGGCAATGAGCAGTTCTTC.

The chain uses TRBV27 and TRBJ1-2; unclear D gene. V dropped 5 bases and J dropped 4 bases, with 17 bases sitting between them. Germline lookup yields CDR1 MNHEY and CDR2 SMNVEV (reference sequence). The CDR3 totals 15 residues. The DNA of the CDR3 is TGTGCCAGCAGTGGCGGAGGTCAGGTCATCTATGGCTACACCTTC. Protein product: CASSGGGQVIYGYTF.

The genes are TRBV15 and TRBJ1-2, with a weak D call TRBD1 (6 bases). V gave up 9 bases and J gave up 6 bases, with 11 bases separating them. This CDR3 comprises 11 residues. CDR1 and CDR2 (germline): LNHNV, YYDKDF (reference sequence). The CDR3 region has the DNA TGTGCCACTCAACAGGGAAATGGCTACACCTTC. Translated, it gives CATQQGNGYTF. Using reference TRBV15 and TRBJ1-2 for the parts outside the CDR3, the full variable domain is DAMVIQNPRYQVTQFGKPVTLSCSQTLNHNVMYWYQQKSSQAPKLLFHYYDKDFNNEADTPDNFQSRRPNTSFCFLDIRSPGLGDTAMYLCATQQGNGYTFGSGTRLTVV.